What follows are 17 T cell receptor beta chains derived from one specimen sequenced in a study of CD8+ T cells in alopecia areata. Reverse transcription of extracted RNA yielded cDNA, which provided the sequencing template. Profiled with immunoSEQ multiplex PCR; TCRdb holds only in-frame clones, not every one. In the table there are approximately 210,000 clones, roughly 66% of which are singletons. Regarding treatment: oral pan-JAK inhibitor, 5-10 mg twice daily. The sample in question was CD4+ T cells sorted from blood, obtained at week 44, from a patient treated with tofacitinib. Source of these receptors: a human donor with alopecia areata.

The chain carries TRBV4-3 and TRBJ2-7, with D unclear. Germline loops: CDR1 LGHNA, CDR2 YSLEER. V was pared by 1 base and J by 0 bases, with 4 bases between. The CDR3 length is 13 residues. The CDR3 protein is CASSQGVSYEQYF. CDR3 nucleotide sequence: TGCGCCAGCAGCCAAGGAGTCTCCTACGAGCAGTACTTC.

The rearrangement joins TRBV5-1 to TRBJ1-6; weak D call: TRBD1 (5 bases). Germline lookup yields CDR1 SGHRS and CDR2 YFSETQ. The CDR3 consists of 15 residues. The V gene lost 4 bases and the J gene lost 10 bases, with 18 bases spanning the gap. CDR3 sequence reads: CASSPWDRTVSPLHF. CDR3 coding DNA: TGCGCCAGCAGCCCATGGGACCGAACGGTGTCACCCCTCCACTTT.

The CDR3 coding sequence is TGTGCCAGCAGCTTCGCCGAAAACACTGAAGCTTTCTTT. This gives the protein CASSFAENTEAFF. J is TRBJ1-1 and V is TRBV7-6; D is unresolved. Between the trimmed V and J ends, which lost 3 bases and 2 bases, there was a span of 7 bases. The germline V gene has CDR1 SGHVS and CDR2 FNYEAQ. This CDR3 is 13 amino acids long. Variable domain in full (rest from reference TRBV7-6 and TRBJ1-1): GAGVSQSPRYKVTKRGQDVALRCDPISGHVSLYWYRQALGQGPEFLTYFNYEAQQDKSGLPNDRFSAERPEGSISTLTIQRTEQRDSAMYRCASSFAENTEAFFGQGTRLTVV.

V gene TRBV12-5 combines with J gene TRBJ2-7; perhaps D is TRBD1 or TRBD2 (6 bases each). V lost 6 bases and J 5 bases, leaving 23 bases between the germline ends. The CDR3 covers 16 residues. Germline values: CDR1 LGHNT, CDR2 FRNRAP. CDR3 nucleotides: TGTGCTAGTGGCCGCTCTGGGCGGGACATCTTCCACGAGCAGTACTTC. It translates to CASGRSGRDIFHEQYF.

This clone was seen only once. The CDR3 here is CASSEGASGETQYF. CDR3 coding DNA: TGTGCCAGCAGTGAAGGGGCTAGCGGGGAGACCCAGTACTTC. The chain carries TRBV2 and TRBJ2-5; 8 bases line up with TRBD2. There are 14 residues in the CDR3. V was pared by 1 base and J by 5 bases, with 3 bases of the junction left unmatched. The germline CDR1 and CDR2 sequences are SNHLY and FYNNEI.

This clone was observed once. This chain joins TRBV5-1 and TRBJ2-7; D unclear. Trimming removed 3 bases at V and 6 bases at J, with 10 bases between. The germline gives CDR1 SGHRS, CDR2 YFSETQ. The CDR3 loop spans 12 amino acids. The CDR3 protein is CASSSKLSEQYF. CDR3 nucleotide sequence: TGCGCCAGCAGCTCCAAACTCTCCGAGCAGTACTTC.

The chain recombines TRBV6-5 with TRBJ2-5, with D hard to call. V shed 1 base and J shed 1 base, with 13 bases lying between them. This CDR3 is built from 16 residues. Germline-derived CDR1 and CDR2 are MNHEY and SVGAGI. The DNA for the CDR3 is TGTGCCAGCAGTTACTTCGGGTCAGACCTCCAAGAGACCCAGTACTTC. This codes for CASSYFGSDLQETQYF.

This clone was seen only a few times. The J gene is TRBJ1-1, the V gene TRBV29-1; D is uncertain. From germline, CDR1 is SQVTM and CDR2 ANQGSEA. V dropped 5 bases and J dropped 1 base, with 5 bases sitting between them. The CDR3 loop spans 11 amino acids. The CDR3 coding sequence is TGCAGCGTTATGGGGAACACTGAAGCTTTCTTT. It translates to CSVMGNTEAFF.

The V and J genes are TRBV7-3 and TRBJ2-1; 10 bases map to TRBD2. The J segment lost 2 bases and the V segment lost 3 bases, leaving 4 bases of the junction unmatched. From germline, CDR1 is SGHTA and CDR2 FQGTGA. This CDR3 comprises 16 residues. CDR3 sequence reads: CASSFLAGAPYNEQFF. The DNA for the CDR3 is TGTGCCAGCAGCTTTCTAGCGGGGGCTCCCTACAATGAGCAGTTCTTC.

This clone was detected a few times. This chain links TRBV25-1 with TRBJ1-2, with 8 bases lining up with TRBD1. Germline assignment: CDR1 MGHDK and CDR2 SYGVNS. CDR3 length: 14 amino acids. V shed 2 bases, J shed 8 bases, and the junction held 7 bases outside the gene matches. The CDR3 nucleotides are TGTGCCAGCAGTGAACGTAGGACAGGGCAAGGCTACACCTTC. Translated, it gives CASSERRTGQGYTF.

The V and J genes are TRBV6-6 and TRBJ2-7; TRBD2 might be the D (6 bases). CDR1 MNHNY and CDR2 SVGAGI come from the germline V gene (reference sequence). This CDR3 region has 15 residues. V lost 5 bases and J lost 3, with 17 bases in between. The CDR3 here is CASSPQGLLRYEQYF. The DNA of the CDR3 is TGTGCCAGCAGTCCGCAGGGACTTCTCCGCTACGAGCAGTACTTC.

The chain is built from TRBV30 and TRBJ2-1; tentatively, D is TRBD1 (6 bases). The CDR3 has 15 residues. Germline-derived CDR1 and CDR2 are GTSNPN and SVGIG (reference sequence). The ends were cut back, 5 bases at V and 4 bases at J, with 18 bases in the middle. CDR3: CAWGTPGHVYNEQFF. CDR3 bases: TGTGCCTGGGGAACCCCGGGACACGTATACAATGAGCAGTTCTTC.

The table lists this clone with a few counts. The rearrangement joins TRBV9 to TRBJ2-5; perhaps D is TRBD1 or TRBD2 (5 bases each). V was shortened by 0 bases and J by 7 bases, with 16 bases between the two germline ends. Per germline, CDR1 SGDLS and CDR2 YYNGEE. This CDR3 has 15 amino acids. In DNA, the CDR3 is TGTGCCAGCAGCGTAGGAGGTCGGGGACCCCTGACCCAGTACTTC. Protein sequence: CASSVGGRGPLTQYF.

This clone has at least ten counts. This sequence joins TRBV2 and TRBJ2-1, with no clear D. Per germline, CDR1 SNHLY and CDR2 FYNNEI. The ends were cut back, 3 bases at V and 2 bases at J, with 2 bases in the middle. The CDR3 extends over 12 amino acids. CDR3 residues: CASSDPYNEQFF. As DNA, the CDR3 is TGTGCCAGCAGTGACCCCTACAATGAGCAGTTCTTC.

This CDR3 reads CASRPGGAGGELFF. The CDR3 nucleotides are TGCGCCAGCAGACCCGGGGGGGCCGGCGGGGAGCTGTTTTTT. The chain carries TRBV4-1 and TRBJ2-2; 8 bases agree with TRBD2. V shed 6 bases and J 7 bases; nucleotides not matched to a gene: 7. The germline V gene encodes CDR1 MGHRA and CDR2 YSYEKL. This CDR3 region has 14 residues.

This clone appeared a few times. The CDR3 region has the DNA TGTGCCAACGCAAACTCGGACAGAGCCAAAAACATTCAGTACTTC. As protein: CANANSDRAKNIQYF. The chain has TRBV2 and TRBJ2-4; TRBD1 might be the D (6 bases). This CDR3 has 15 amino acids. The V gene lost 10 bases and the J gene lost 0 bases, with 16 bases spanning the gap. The V gene's germline CDR1 is SNHLY and CDR2 FYNNEI. The whole variable domain, remainder taken from reference TRBV2 and TRBJ2-4, is EPEVTQTPSHQVTQMGQEVILRCVPISNHLYFYWYRQILGQKVEFLVSFYNNEISEKSEIFDDQFSVERPDGSNFTLKIRSTKLEDSAMYFCANANSDRAKNIQYFGAGTRLSVL.

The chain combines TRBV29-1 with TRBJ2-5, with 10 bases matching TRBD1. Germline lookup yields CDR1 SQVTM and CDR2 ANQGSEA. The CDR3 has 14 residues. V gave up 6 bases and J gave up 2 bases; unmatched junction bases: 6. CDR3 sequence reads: CSVVRQGAQETQYF. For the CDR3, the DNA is TGCAGCGTCGTCCGACAGGGGGCTCAAGAGACCCAGTACTTC.